This T cell receptor (beta chain) was found in a study of blood T cells in healthy people across ages. Study-level results: The recorded TCR beta diversity per million T cells decreased in a roughly linear manner with age. As naive T cell percentage varied, TCR beta diversity correlated strongly with it.

Using a J-beta primer mix together with a sample-barcoded 5' primer, a second PCR was run for about 7 to 12 cycles. TCRdb used MiXCR to reprocess the 5' RACE reads, holding one entry per CDR3 protein. The table has approximately 800,000 distinct CDR3 sequences, approximately 53% seen once. Each donor was a healthy Caucasian individual from Russia, aged 6 to 90. A note on this clonotype: Its matching antigen is unknown.

The sample taken for sequencing was blood. The TCR originated in a man aged 35 to 55 in good health.

The CDR3 nucleotides are TGCGCCAGCAGTGATCTTGCTCCTCAAGAGACCCAGTACTTC. It specifies CASSDLAPQETQYF. The chain uses TRBV10-2 and TRBJ2-5; no clear D. The CDR3 has 14 amino acids. Trimming stripped 3 bases from V and 2 bases from J, with 10 bases between. Germline CDR1 WSHSY, CDR2 SAAADI.